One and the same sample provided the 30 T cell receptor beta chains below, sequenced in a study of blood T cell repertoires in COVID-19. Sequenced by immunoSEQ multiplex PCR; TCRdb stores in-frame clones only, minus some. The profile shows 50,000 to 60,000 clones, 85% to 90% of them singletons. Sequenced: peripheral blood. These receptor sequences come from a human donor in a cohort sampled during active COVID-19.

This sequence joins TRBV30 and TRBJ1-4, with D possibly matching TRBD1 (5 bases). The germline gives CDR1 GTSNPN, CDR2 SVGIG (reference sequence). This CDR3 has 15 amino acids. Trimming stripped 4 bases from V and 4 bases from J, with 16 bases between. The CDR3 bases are TGTGCCTGGACCCAAACGGGGGGTCGTAATGAAAAACTGTTTTTT. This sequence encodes CAWTQTGGRNEKLFF.

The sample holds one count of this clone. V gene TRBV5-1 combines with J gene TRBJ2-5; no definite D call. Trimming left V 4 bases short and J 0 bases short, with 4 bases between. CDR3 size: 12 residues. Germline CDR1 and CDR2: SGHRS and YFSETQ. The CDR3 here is CASSTNQETQYF. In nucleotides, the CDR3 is TGCGCCAGCAGCACAAACCAAGAGACCCAGTACTTC.

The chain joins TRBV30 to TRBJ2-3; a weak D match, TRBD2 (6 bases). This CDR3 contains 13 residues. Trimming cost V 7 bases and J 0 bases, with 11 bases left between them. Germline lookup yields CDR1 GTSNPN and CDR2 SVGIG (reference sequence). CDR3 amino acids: CAFGGKSTDTQYF. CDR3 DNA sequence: TGTGCCTTCGGAGGGAAAAGCACAGATACGCAGTATTTT.

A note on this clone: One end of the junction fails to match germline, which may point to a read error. CDR3 bases: TGTGCCAGCAGCAAAGAAGTCGGCGGAGCCAAAAACATTCAGTACTTC. It specifies CASSKEVGGAKNIQYF. V usage is TRBV14 and J usage is TRBJ2-4, with D uncertain. The CDR3 runs 16 residues. CDR1 is SGHDN and CDR2 is FVKESK in the germline V gene. The full variable domain, rest sourced from reference TRBV14 and TRBJ2-4, is EAGVTQFPSHSVIEKGQTVTLRCDPISGHDNLYWYRRVMGKEIKFLLHFVKESKQDESGMPNNRFLAERTGGTYSTLKVQPAELEDSGVYFCASSKEVGGAKNIQYFGAGTRLSVL.

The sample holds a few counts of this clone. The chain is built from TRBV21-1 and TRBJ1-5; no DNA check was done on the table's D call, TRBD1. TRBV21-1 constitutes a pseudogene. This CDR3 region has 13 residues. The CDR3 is CASRDRGNQPQHF. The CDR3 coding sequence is TGTGCCAGCCGTGACAGGGGCAATCAGCCCCAGCATTTT.

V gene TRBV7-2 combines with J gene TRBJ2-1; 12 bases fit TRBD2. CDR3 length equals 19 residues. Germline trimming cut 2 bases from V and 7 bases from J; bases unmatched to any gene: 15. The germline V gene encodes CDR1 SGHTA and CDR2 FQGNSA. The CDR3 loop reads CASSLSGPVLAGGSNEQFF. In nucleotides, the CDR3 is TGTGCCAGCAGCTTATCGGGTCCGGTACTAGCGGGAGGTAGTAATGAGCAGTTCTTC.

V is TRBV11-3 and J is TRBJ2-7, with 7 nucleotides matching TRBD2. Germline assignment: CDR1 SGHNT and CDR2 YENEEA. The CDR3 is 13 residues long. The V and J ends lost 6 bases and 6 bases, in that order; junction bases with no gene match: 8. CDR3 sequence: CASRKSSSGEQYV. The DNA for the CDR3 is TGTGCCAGCAGGAAGTCGTCTAGCGGCGAGCAGTACGTC.

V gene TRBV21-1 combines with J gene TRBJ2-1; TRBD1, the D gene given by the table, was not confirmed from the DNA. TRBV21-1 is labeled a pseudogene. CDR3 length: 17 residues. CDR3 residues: CASSKATGSRNYNEQFF. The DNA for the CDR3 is TGTGCCAGCAGCAAAGCGACAGGGTCTAGGAACTACAATGAGCAGTTCTTC.

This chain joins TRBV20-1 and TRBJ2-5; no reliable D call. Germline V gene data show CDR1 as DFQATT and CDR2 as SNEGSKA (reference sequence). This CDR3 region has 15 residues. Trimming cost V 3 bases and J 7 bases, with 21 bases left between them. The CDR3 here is CSASYVGSIRGTQYF. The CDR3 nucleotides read TGCAGTGCTAGTTACGTCGGGTCCATCCGCGGGACCCAGTACTTC.

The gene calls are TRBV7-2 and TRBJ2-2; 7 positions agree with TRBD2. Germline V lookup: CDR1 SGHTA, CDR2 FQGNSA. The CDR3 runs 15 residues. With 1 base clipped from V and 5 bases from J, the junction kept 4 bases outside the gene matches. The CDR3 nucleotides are TGTGCCAGCAGCTTAGGGAGCGGGACGACCGGGGAGCTGTTTTTT. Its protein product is CASSLGSGTTGELFF.

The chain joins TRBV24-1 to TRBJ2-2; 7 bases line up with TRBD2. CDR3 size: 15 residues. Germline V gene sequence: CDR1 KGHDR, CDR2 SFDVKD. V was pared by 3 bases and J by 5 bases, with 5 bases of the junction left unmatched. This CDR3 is CATSDPGLPTGELFF. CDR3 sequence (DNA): TGTGCCACCAGTGATCCGGGACTACCAACCGGGGAGCTGTTTTTT.

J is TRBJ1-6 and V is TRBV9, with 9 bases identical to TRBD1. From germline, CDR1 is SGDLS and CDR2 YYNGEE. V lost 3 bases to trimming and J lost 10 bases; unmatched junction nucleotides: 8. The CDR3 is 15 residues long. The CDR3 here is CASSAGTGFESPLHF. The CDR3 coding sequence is TGTGCCAGCAGCGCCGGGACAGGGTTTGAGTCACCCCTCCACTTT.

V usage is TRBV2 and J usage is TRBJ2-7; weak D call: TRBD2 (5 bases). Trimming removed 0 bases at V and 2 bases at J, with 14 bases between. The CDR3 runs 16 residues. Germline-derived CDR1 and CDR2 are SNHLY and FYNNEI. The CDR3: CASSEALSGRPYEQYF. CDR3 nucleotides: TGTGCCAGCAGTGAAGCGCTTTCTGGGAGACCCTACGAGCAGTACTTC.

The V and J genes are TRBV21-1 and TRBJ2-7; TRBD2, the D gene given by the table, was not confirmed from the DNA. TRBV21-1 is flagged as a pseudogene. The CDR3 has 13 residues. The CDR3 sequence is CASGTGSGGEQYV. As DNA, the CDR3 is TGTGCCAGCGGAACCGGCTCGGGAGGGGAGCAGTACGTC.

The CDR3, as DNA: TGTGCCAGCAGCACCTGGACAGGGGGAGTTGGAACTAATGAAAAACTGTTTTTT. Amino acid sequence: CASSTWTGGVGTNEKLFF. The V gene is TRBV7-2, the J gene TRBJ1-4; 10 bases line up with TRBD1. The CDR3 spans 18 residues. With V trimmed by 5 bases and J by 1 base, 10 bases remained unmatched. The V gene's germline CDR1 is SGHTA and CDR2 FQGNSA.

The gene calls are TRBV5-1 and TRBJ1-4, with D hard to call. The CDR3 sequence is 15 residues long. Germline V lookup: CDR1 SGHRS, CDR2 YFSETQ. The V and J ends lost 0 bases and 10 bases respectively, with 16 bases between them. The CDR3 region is CASSLDGMGEGKLFF. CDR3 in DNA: TGCGCCAGCAGCTTGGACGGGATGGGAGAGGGAAAACTGTTTTTT.

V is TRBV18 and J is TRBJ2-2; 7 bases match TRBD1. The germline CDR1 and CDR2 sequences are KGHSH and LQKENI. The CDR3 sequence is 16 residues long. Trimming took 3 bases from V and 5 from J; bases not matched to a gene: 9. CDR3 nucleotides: TGTGCCAGCTCACCCCGGGACAGCGAAAAGACCGGGGAGCTGTTTTTT. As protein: CASSPRDSEKTGELFF.

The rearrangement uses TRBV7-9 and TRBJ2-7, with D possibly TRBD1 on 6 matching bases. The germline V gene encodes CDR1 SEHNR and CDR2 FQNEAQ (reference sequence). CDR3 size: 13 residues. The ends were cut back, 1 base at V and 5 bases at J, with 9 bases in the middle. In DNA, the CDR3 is TGTGCCAGCAGCTTAGAGGGGGTAAACGAGCAGTACGTC. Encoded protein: CASSLEGVNEQYV.

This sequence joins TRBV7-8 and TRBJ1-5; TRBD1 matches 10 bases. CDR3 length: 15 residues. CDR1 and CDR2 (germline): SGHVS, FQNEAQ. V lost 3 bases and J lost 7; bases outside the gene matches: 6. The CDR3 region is CASSFDRGLGQPQHF. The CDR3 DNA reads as TGTGCCAGCAGCTTCGACAGGGGGCTGGGGCAGCCCCAGCATTTT. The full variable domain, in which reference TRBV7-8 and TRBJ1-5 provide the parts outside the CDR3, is GAGVSQSPRYKVAKRGQDVALRCDPISGHVSLFWYQQALGQGPEFLTYFQNEAQLDKSGLPSDRFFAERPEGSVSTLKIQRTQQEDSAVYLCASSFDRGLGQPQHFGDGTRLSIL.

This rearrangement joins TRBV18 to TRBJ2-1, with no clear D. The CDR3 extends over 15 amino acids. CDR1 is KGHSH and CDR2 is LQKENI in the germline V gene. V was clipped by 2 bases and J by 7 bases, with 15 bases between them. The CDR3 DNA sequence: TGTGCCAGCTCACCAAGTAACCTAGGCCAAAATGAGCAGTTCTTC. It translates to CASSPSNLGQNEQFF. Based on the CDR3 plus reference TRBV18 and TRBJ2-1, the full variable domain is NAGVMQNPRHLVRRRGQEARLRCSPMKGHSHVYWYRQLPEEGLKFMVYLQKENIIDESGMPKERFSAEFPKEGPSILRIQQVVRGDSAAYFCASSPSNLGQNEQFFGPGTRLTVL.

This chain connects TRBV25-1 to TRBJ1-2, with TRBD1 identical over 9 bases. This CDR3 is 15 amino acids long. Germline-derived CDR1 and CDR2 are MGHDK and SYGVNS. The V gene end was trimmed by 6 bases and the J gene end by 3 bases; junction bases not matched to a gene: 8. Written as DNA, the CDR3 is TGTGCCAGCAGGGATACAGGGGGCCGCGACTATGGCTACACCTTC. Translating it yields CASRDTGGRDYGYTF.

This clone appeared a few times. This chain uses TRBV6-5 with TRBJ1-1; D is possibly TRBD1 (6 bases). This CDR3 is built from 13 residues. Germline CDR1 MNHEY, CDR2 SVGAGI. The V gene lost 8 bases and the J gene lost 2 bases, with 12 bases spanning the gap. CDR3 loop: CASSTGLNTEAFF. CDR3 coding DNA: TGTGCCAGCTCGACAGGCCTCAACACTGAAGCTTTCTTT.

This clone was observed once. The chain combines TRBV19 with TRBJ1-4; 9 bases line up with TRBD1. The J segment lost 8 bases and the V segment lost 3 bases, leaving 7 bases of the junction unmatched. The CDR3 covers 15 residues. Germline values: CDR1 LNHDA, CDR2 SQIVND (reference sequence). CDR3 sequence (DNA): TGTGCCAGTAGTATTGGGGGACAGGGCGGCGAAAAACTGTTTTTT. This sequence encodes CASSIGGQGGEKLFF.

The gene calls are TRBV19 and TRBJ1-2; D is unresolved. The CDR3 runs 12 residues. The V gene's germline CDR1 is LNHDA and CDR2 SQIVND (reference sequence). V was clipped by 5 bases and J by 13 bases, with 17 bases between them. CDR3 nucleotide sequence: TGTGCCAGTAGTCAATGGACTGGACGGTGCACCTTC. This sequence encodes CASSQWTGRCTF. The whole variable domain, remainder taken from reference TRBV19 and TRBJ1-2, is DGGITQSPKYLFRKEGQNVTLSCEQNLNHDAMYWYRQDPGQGLRLIYYSQIVNDFQKGDIAEGYSVSREKKESFPLTVTSAQKNPTAFYLCASSQWTGRCTFGSGTRLTVV.

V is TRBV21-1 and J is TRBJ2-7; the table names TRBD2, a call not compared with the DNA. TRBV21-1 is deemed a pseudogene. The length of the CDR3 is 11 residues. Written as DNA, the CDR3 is TGTGCCAGCAGCCCCCCCGACGAGCAGTACGTC. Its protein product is CASSPPDEQYV.

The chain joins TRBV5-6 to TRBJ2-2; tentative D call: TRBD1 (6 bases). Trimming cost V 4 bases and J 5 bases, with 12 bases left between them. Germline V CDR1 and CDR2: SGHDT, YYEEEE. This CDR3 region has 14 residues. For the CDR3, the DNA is TGTGCCAGCAGCAATAGGGGGTATACCGGGGAGCTGTTTTTT. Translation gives CASSNRGYTGELFF.

DNA of the CDR3: TGTGCCAGTACCAAAGGGGGCAGCTTTTGGGCCCTCCACTTT. This encodes CASTKGGSFWALHF. This chain joins TRBV2 and TRBJ1-6, with 7 bases aligning to TRBD1. Germline CDR1 and CDR2: SNHLY and FYNNEI. With 9 bases clipped from V and 14 bases from J, the junction kept 16 bases outside the gene matches. CDR3 length: 14 residues.

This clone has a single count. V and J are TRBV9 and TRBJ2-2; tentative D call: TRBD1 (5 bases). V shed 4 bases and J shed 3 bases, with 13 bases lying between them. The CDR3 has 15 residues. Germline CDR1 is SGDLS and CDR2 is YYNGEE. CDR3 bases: TGTGCCAGCAGCTTCGGACATACTTACACCGGGGAGCTGTTTTTT. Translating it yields CASSFGHTYTGELFF.

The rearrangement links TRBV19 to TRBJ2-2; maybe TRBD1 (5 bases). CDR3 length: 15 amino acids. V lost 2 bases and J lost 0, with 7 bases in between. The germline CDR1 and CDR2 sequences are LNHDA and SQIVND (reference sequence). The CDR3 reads CASSITRANTGELFF. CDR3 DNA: TGTGCCAGTAGTATAACCAGGGCGAACACCGGGGAGCTGTTTTTT.

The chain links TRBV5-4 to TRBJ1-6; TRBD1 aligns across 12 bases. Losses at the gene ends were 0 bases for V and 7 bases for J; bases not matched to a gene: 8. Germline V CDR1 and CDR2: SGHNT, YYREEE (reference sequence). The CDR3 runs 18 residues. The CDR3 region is CASSLGPGQGAENSPLHF. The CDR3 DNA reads TGTGCCAGCAGCTTGGGGCCGGGACAGGGGGCGGAAAATTCACCCCTCCACTTT.